These 17 T cell receptor beta chains were all obtained from the same sample, sequenced in a study of blood T cell repertoires in COVID-19. Assay used: immunoSEQ multiplex PCR; TCRdb lists only in-frame clones, some missing. The table includes 55,000 to 65,000 clones, 80% to 85% detected once. The sequencing sample was made of peripheral blood. These TCRs come from a human donor in a cohort sampled during active COVID-19.

This chain connects TRBV28 to TRBJ2-3; D is ambiguous. The ends were cut back, 5 bases at V and 0 bases at J, with 12 bases in the middle. CDR3 size: 15 residues. The germline V gene encodes CDR1 MDHEN and CDR2 SYDVKM. The CDR3 bases are TGTGCCAGCAGTCTCCCTAAGCCAAGCACAGATACGCAGTATTTT. Translating it yields CASSLPKPSTDTQYF.

This clone has only one observation. The V call is TRBV7-8, the J call TRBJ2-1, with 8 bases that match TRBD2. Germline trimming cut 2 bases from V and 3 bases from J; bases unmatched to any gene: 6. Germline assignment: CDR1 SGHVS and CDR2 FQNEAQ. The length of the CDR3 is 16 residues. The CDR3 reads CASSLLSGGVYNEQFF. CDR3 bases: TGTGCCAGCAGCTTACTCTCGGGGGGGGTCTACAATGAGCAGTTCTTC.

V gene TRBV6-5 combines with J gene TRBJ1-5; 7 nucleotides agree with TRBD1. Germline CDR1 is MNHEY and CDR2 is SVGAGI. Trimming cost V 5 bases and J 1 base; bases outside gene matches: 5. The CDR3 consists of 15 residues. CDR3 amino acids: CASSQLDRSNQPQHF. CDR3 nucleotides: TGTGCCAGCAGTCAGCTGGACAGGAGCAATCAGCCCCAGCATTTT.

The V and J genes are TRBV3-1 (or the pseudogene TRBV3-2) and TRBJ1-5; 9 nucleotides align to TRBD1. J gave up 3 bases and V 0 bases, and 9 bases lay outside the gene matches. In germline, CDR1 is LGHDT, CDR2 YNNKEL (reference sequence). CDR3 length: 18 residues. The CDR3 loop reads CASSQDGSGTGNNQPQHF. Written as DNA, the CDR3 is TGTGCCAGCAGCCAAGATGGGTCTGGGACAGGGAACAATCAGCCCCAGCATTTT.

CDR3 coding DNA: TGTGCCAGCTCACCTACTAGCGGGGGCTTCTCCTACGAGCAGTACTTC. Translating it yields CASSPTSGGFSYEQYF. The chain couples TRBV18 to TRBJ2-7, with 11 bases fitting TRBD2. This CDR3 contains 16 residues. With V trimmed by 3 bases and J by 0 bases, 4 bases remained unmatched. CDR1 KGHSH and CDR2 LQKENI come from the germline V gene.

The rearrangement joins TRBV10-3 to TRBJ2-7, with a possible D match to TRBD1 (5 bases). This CDR3 comprises 14 residues. Germline V gene lookup returns CDR1 ENHRY and CDR2 SYGVKD. V was clipped by 2 bases and J by 4 bases, with 12 bases between them. Here the CDR3 DNA reads TGTGCCATCAGTGAGAGGCAGGGCAATTACGAGCAGTACGTC. Translating it yields CAISERQGNYEQYV.

Worth noting for this clone: A junction end diverges from the germline sequence, so it may reflect a read error. The CDR3 DNA reads TGTGCCAGTAGAACCCCGGGACAGGGGTGGCACTTC. Protein product: CASRTPGQGWHF. V gene TRBV19 combines with J gene TRBJ2-7; TRBD1 matches at 10 bases. The germline V gene encodes CDR1 LNHDA and CDR2 SQIVND (reference sequence). This CDR3 is 12 amino acids long.

This clone was seen a few times. V and J are TRBV6-5 and TRBJ1-1; perhaps TRBD1 as D (6 bases). The CDR3 totals 13 residues. The V end was cut by 6 bases, the J end by 4 bases, with 12 bases between. CDR1 and CDR2 from the germline V gene are MNHEY and SVGAGI. This CDR3 is CASSNTGTTEAFF. CDR3 DNA: TGTGCCAGCAGCAATACAGGGACCACTGAAGCTTTCTTT.

This clone was seen only once. The rearrangement links TRBV5-6 to TRBJ2-2, with a weak D call TRBD1 (6 bases). V lost 5 bases and J lost 2, with 7 bases in between. The CDR3 extends over 13 amino acids. In germline, CDR1 is SGHDT, CDR2 YYEEEE. The CDR3 sequence is CASRDRNTGELFF. The CDR3 coding sequence is TGTGCCAGCAGGGACAGAAACACCGGGGAGCTGTTTTTT.

The J gene is TRBJ1-4, the V gene TRBV3-1 (or the pseudogene TRBV3-2); D call uncertain. The CDR3 is made up of 13 amino acids. Trimming pared 1 base from V and 7 bases from J, leaving 7 bases between. CDR1 is LGHDT, CDR2 YNNKEL, per germline (reference sequence). CDR3 coding DNA: TGTGCCAGCAGCCAAGGGTTCGGTGAAAAACTGTTTTTT. Its translation: CASSQGFGEKLFF.

The V gene is TRBV3-1 (or the pseudogene TRBV3-2), the J gene TRBJ2-1; 9 nucleotides agree with TRBD2. Germline V gives CDR1 LGHDT, CDR2 YNNKEL (reference sequence). The CDR3 consists of 15 residues. Unmatched junction bases numbered 5, after V lost 1 base and J lost 7 bases. The CDR3 region has the DNA TGTGCCAGCAGCCAAGTGGCGGGGGGGAATAATGAGCAGTTCTTC. Protein sequence: CASSQVAGGNNEQFF.

This clone occurred many times. This rearrangement joins TRBV27 to TRBJ1-2; D might be TRBD1 (5 bases). CDR1 and CDR2 (germline): MNHEY, SMNVEV (reference sequence). V lost 5 bases and J 4 bases, leaving 17 bases between the germline ends. There are 15 residues in the CDR3. In DNA form, the CDR3 reads TGTGCCAGCAGTCACCAGGGCGATGGTAGCTATGGCTACACCTTC. Protein sequence: CASSHQGDGSYGYTF.

This chain connects TRBV30 to TRBJ2-3, with D hard to call. With 0 bases removed from V and 0 bases from J, the gap between germline ends came to 7 bases. CDR3 length: 14 amino acids. The V gene's germline CDR1 is GTSNPN and CDR2 SVGIG (reference sequence). The CDR3 DNA reads as TGTGCCTGGAGTGTACACAGTAGCACAGATACGCAGTATTTT. Translating gives CAWSVHSSTDTQYF.

This chain joins TRBV14 and TRBJ2-5, with 7 positions matching TRBD1. The CDR3 covers 13 residues. CDR1 is SGHDN, CDR2 FVKESK, per germline. For the CDR3, the DNA is TGTGCTTCTGGCGAACAGGGGTTTAAGACCCAGTACTTC. Its translation is CASGEQGFKTQYF. The full variable domain, completed using reference TRBV14 and TRBJ2-5, is EAGVTQFPSHSVIEKGQTVTLRCDPISGHDNLYWYRRVMGKEIKFLLHFVKESKQDESGMPNNRFLAERTGGTYSTLKVQPAELEDSGVYFCASGEQGFKTQYFGPGTRLLVL.

This sequence joins TRBV28 and TRBJ2-1; TRBD2 might be the D (7 bases). The germline gives CDR1 MDHEN, CDR2 SYDVKM. V lost 9 bases and J lost 4, with 22 bases in between. The CDR3 totals 16 residues. The DNA for the CDR3 is TGTGCCAGTCACGAGGGAAGGGGGGGTGTATACAATGAGCAGTTCTTC. Translating gives CASHEGRGGVYNEQFF.

V is TRBV2 and J is TRBJ2-3; 10 nucleotides agree with TRBD2. The junction had 10 bases not matched to a gene; V was cut back by 5 bases and J by 8 bases. Germline CDR1 is SNHLY and CDR2 is FYNNEI. The CDR3 extends over 15 amino acids. In nucleotides, the CDR3 is TGTGCCAGCAGTACAGCGGGGGGGCAGGGGAGTACGCAGTATTTT. It codes for CASSTAGGQGSTQYF. The variable domain in full, completed from reference TRBV2 and TRBJ2-3, reads EPEVTQTPSHQVTQMGQEVILRCVPISNHLYFYWYRQILGQKVEFLVSFYNNEISEKSEIFDDQFSVERPDGSNFTLKIRSTKLEDSAMYFCASSTAGGQGSTQYFGPGTRLTVL.

This chain uses TRBV5-5 with TRBJ1-6; TRBD1 aligns across 7 bases. CDR1 and CDR2 (germline): SGHKS, YYEKEE (reference sequence). V was clipped by 5 bases and J by 14 bases; unmatched bases: 13. This CDR3 has 14 residues. The DNA for the CDR3 is TGTGCCAGCAGACCCGACAGGGCCTCTCTCTCCCTCCACTTT. It codes for CASRPDRASLSLHF.